The subject of this entry is one T cell receptor (beta chain). The antigen remains undetermined. With 4 bases removed from V and 6 bases from J, the gap between germline ends came to 21 bases. Looked up from germline, CDR1 is MDHEN and CDR2 is SYDVKM. This CDR3 spans 17 amino acids. TCRdb re-analysed the RT-PCR reads in MiXCR, keeping a single row per CDR3 protein. The data hold roughly 710,000 distinct CDR3 sequences, with 14% observed a single time. The record originates from a study of response to subunit inactivated influenza vaccine. Study outcomes and limitations: The study's authors posited that every seasonal influenza vaccination enlists few new T cells.

The sample in question was PBMCs from blood, obtained 14 to 15 days before vaccination. The clonotype comes from a man aged 45-65 years who received an inactivated influenza vaccine. The chain is built from TRBV28 and TRBJ2-2; D is uncertain. DNA of the CDR3: TGTGCCAGCAGTTCACGCTCTGGCAGGTCCAAGGCCGGGGAGCTGTTTTTT. Translation: CASSSRSGRSKAGELFF. The full variable domain, rest sourced from reference TRBV28 and TRBJ2-2, is DVKVTQSSRYLVKRTGEKVFLECVQDMDHENMFWYRQDPGLGLRLIYFSYDVKMKEKGDIPEGYSVSREKKERFSLILESASTNQTSMYLCASSSRSGRSKAGELFFGEGSRLTVL.